The sequence of this TCR beta chain was determined in a study of tumor-infiltrating lymphocytes in primary liver carcinoma. Study observations and caveats: Only about 8-25% of top clones were detected in each of the five tumor regions.

The CDR3 contains 15 residues. Germline V CDR1 and CDR2: MDHEN, SYDVKM. Points on this clonotype: What it recognizes is unknown. The junction departs from germline at one end; a sequencing error may be responsible.

Production of TCR beta cDNA used 500 ng total RNA together with a constant-region primer. Three rounds of nested multiplex PCR with slightly modified ARM-PCR produced TCR beta libraries. The first two PCR rounds, approximately 11 cycles each, used TRBV1-TRBV30 forward primers and a C-beta reverse primer. TCRdb ran MiXCR on the multiplex PCR reads and lists one entry per CDR3 protein. This table holds around 25,000 distinct CDR3 sequences, around 77% found once. Unsorted bulk tissue of roughly 19-30 mg yielded co-extracted RNA and DNA. Tumor samples were assessed, and every one had over 80% viable tumor cells.

The chain links TRBV28 to TRBJ1-6; TRBD1 is a possible D gene (6 bases). Input material: liver tumor tissue from sampling region 5. Indicated subset: tumor region T5, tumor centre. The origin of this receptor is a young woman with primary liver carcinoma and hepatitis B virus infection. CDR3 sequence (DNA): TGTGTCAGCAGTTTTTTGGACAGATCAAACTCACCCCTCCACTTT. Amino acids: CVSSFLDRSNSPLHF.